Following are 9 T cell receptor beta chains from one sample sequenced in a study of beta chain features in type 1 diabetes. Overall study results and limits: Shorter TCRB CDR3s, moderately but significantly so, marked every one of the four CD4+ subsets in Type 1 diabetes patients.

Sequenced material consisted of expressed TCRB transcripts (all of the isolated RNA was reverse transcribed). This table comes from immunoSEQ multiplex PCR, and its TCRdb copy is limited to in-frame clones, with some not included. Of over 25,000 clones in the sample, approximately 51% were seen once. No antigen has been identified for these receptors. Sequencing was done on a sample of Tregs from blood. Receptors were obtained from a young woman with type 1 diabetes.

This rearrangement joins TRBV4-1 to TRBJ1-1, with 12 bases identical to TRBD1. V shed 4 bases and J 6 bases; nucleotides not matched to a gene: 6. The CDR3 runs to 15 residues. CDR1 is MGHRA, CDR2 YSYEKL, per germline. CDR3: CASSPGTGGRSEAFF. The CDR3 DNA follows: TGCGCCAGCAGCCCCGGGACAGGGGGCCGGTCTGAAGCTTTCTTT.

The rearrangement links TRBV5-6 to TRBJ2-3; tentative D call: TRBD1 (5 bases). The CDR3 totals 15 residues. Germline values: CDR1 SGHDT, CDR2 YYEEEE. Trimming cost V 2 bases and J 2 bases, with 12 bases left between them. The CDR3 DNA reads as TGTGCCAGCAGCTTATACCAGGGATTCACAGATACGCAGTATTTT. Translating it yields CASSLYQGFTDTQYF.

The chain links TRBV19 to TRBJ1-1; D is unclear. The CDR3 has 14 amino acids. Trimming cost V 6 bases and J 5 bases, with 16 bases left between them. The germline CDR1 and CDR2 sequences are LNHDA and SQIVND (reference sequence). Written as DNA, the CDR3 is TGTGCCAGTAGGGAGGTCACATGGGAAACTGAAGCTTTCTTT. Residues: CASREVTWETEAFF.

This rearrangement joins TRBV6-1 to TRBJ1-1; no clear D gene. This CDR3 is built from 14 residues. Germline V lookup: CDR1 MNHNS, CDR2 SASEGT. V was cut by 5 bases and J by 1 base, with 11 bases left in between. CDR3 loop: CASSLFDTNTEAFF. The DNA of the CDR3 is TGTGCCAGCAGTCTCTTCGACACGAACACTGAAGCTTTCTTT.

The J gene is TRBJ2-1, the V gene TRBV7-2; 14 bases fit TRBD2. The CDR3 has 16 amino acids. V was clipped by 5 bases and J by 7 bases; unmatched bases: 7. From germline, CDR1 is SGHTA and CDR2 FQGNSA. The DNA for the CDR3 is TGTGCCAGCAGCCCAAGACTAGCGGGAGGGAGGAATGAGCAGTTCTTC. As protein: CASSPRLAGGRNEQFF.

V is TRBV7-2 and J is TRBJ1-4; D might be TRBD1 (5 bases). This CDR3 spans 15 amino acids. Per germline, CDR1 SGHTA and CDR2 FQGNSA. V was cut by 5 bases and J by 1 base, with 11 bases left in between. As DNA, the CDR3 is TGTGCCAGCAGCCTGCTGGGGCGAACTAATGAAAAACTGTTTTTT. This gives the protein CASSLLGRTNEKLFF.

The sample holds a few counts of this clone. The V gene is TRBV28, the J gene TRBJ2-1; D gene unclear. This CDR3 spans 12 amino acids. Trimming took off 4 bases at V and 9 bases at J, with 10 bases between the two ends. Per the germline V gene, CDR1 is MDHEN and CDR2 is SYDVKM. CDR3 nucleotide sequence: TGTGCCAGCAGTTCGAGTTTGAGTGAGCAGTTCTTC. Translation: CASSSSLSEQFF. The whole variable domain, filled in from reference TRBV28 and TRBJ2-1, reads DVKVTQSSRYLVKRTGEKVFLECVQDMDHENMFWYRQDPGLGLRLIYFSYDVKMKEKGDIPEGYSVSREKKERFSLILESASTNQTSMYLCASSSSLSEQFFGPGTRLTVL.

The chain employs TRBV5-6 and TRBJ1-1, with D maybe TRBD1 (6 bases). V lost 5 bases, J lost 0 bases, and 11 bases lay in between. This CDR3 contains 14 residues. Germline CDR1 and CDR2: SGHDT and YYEEEE. The CDR3 sequence is CASRKWTVNTEAFF. In nucleotides, the CDR3 is TGTGCCAGCAGGAAATGGACAGTGAACACTGAAGCTTTCTTT. Full variable domain (remainder filled in from reference TRBV5-6 and TRBJ1-1): DAGVTQSPTHLIKTRGQQVTLRCSPKSGHDTVSWYQQALGQGPQFIFQYYEEEERQRGNFPDRFSGHQFPNYSSELNVNALLLGDSALYLCASRKWTVNTEAFFGQGTRLTVV.

This clone has a handful of counts. The chain has TRBV29-1 and TRBJ2-1, with 9 bases lining up with TRBD2. Germline V gene sequence: CDR1 SQVTM, CDR2 ANQGSEA. The CDR3 has 16 amino acids. Trimming removed 2 bases from V and 4 bases from J; junction bases left unmatched: 9. CDR3 region: CSVERLAGPLYNEQFF. The CDR3 nucleotides are TGCAGCGTTGAAAGGCTAGCGGGGCCTCTTTACAATGAGCAGTTCTTC.